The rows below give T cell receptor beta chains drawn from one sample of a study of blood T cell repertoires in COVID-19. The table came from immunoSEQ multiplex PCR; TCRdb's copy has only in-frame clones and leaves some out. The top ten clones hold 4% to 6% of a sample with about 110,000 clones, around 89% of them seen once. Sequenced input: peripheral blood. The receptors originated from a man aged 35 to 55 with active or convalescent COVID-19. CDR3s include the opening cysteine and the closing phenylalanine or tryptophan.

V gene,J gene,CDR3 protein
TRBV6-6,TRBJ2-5,CASSRKGGGWETQYF
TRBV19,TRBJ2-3,CASSNIRGAEDTQYF
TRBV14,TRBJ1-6,CASSQGLGLTSPLHF
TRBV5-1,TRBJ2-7,CASGPRSAGGDEQYF
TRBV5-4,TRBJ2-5,CASSWGAGGQETQYF
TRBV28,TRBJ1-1,CAAPGYPVKTGTNTEAFF
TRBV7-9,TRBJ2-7,CASSLPTPGGRGEQYF
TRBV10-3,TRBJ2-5,CAISGTGEETQYF
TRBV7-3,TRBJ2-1,CASTIFWAKAGVHNEQFF
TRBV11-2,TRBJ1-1,CASSLVVGNTEAFF
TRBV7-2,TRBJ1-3,CASSIQGLSGNTIYF
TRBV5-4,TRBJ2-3,CASTKRAGGGTDTQYF
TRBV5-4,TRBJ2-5,CASEFQGLQETQYF
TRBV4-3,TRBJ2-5,CASSQGEGQGETQYF
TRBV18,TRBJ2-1,CASSPGTSGFGEQFF
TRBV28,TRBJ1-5,CASSSGQEKQPQHF